Below are 12 T cell receptor beta chains sequenced from a single sample in a study of shared clonotypes between healthy human individuals. Naive CD8 isolation took CD45RO-negative cells positively selected for CCR7 and excluded terminally differentiated effector memory CD45RA+ cells. Produced via immunoSEQ multiplex PCR; TCRdb's table is partial and in-frame only. This sample has roughly 2 million clones, with just under 95% found just once. Sequencing was performed on naive CD8+ T cells sorted from blood. The receptors derive from a man aged 18 to 29 in good health.

This clone has just a few counts. The chain links TRBV5-5 to TRBJ2-2; no clear D gene. CDR1 is SGHKS and CDR2 is YYEKEE in the germline V gene (reference sequence). The CDR3 is made up of 12 amino acids. The V end lost 4 bases, the J end lost 6 bases, and 7 bases lay between the germline ends. CDR3 loop: CASSLDSGELFF. The CDR3, as DNA: TGTGCCAGCAGCCTTGATTCCGGGGAGCTGTTTTTT.

The chain joins TRBV19 to TRBJ2-7; no clear D gene. CDR3 length equals 13 residues. CDR1 is LNHDA, CDR2 SQIVND, per germline (reference sequence). V was shortened by 5 bases and J by 4 bases, with 12 bases between the two germline ends. This chain's CDR3 is CASSQLMGYEQYF. CDR3 coding DNA: TGTGCCAGTAGTCAGCTTATGGGATACGAGCAGTACTTC. Based on the CDR3 plus reference TRBV19 and TRBJ2-7, the full variable domain is DGGITQSPKYLFRKEGQNVTLSCEQNLNHDAMYWYRQDPGQGLRLIYYSQIVNDFQKGDIAEGYSVSREKKESFPLTVTSAQKNPTAFYLCASSQLMGYEQYFGPGTRLTVT.

J is TRBJ1-3 and V is TRBV29-1; a possible D gene is TRBD1 (5 bases). This CDR3 contains 15 residues. V was trimmed by 3 bases and J by 0 bases, leaving 12 bases between them. Germline V lookup: CDR1 SQVTM, CDR2 ANQGSEA. CDR3 in DNA: TGCAGCGTTGACTCCGGGGGTAGCTCTGGAAACACCATATATTTT. Translation gives CSVDSGGSSGNTIYF.

The chain links TRBV18 to TRBJ2-1; 9 positions agree with TRBD2. The CDR3 loop spans 16 amino acids. Germline CDR1 reads KGHSH; CDR2 reads LQKENI. Unmatched junction bases numbered 6, after V lost 2 bases and J lost 4 bases. CDR3 in DNA: TGTGCCAGCTCACCATTAGCGGGAGCTACTTACAATGAGCAGTTCTTC. Protein: CASSPLAGATYNEQFF.

The gene calls are TRBV29-1 and TRBJ2-7; 8 bases are a match to TRBD1. V was clipped by 7 bases and J by 2 bases; unmatched bases: 7. Germline values: CDR1 SQVTM, CDR2 ANQGSEA. This CDR3 has 13 residues. As DNA, the CDR3 is TGCAGCGCCGGGACAGGAGAGACCTACGAGCAGTACTTC. Residues: CSAGTGETYEQYF.

This clone was seen a single time. This chain joins TRBV7-9 and TRBJ2-7; the D is unclear. The germline V and J ends were trimmed by 5 bases and 6 bases, with 11 bases remaining between them. Germline values: CDR1 SEHNR, CDR2 FQNEAQ (reference sequence). The CDR3 spans 12 residues. CDR3 region: CASSPTASEQYF. The CDR3 bases are TGTGCCAGCAGCCCAACTGCCTCCGAGCAGTACTTC.

On this clone itself: The junction departs from germline at one end; a sequencing error may be responsible. Other DNA sequences from this sample encode an identical CDR3 as well. The CDR3 DNA reads as TGTGCTAGCAGTGGTCGACGGGACTACGAGCAGTACTTC. It encodes CASSGRRDYEQYF. The chain is built from TRBV2 and TRBJ2-7, with D possibly matching TRBD2 (5 bases). The CDR3 length is 13 residues. CDR1 and CDR2 (germline): SNHLY, FYNNEI.

This chain connects TRBV4-1 to TRBJ2-5; TRBD1 matches 7 bases. The end of the DNA is better explained by TRBJ2-7, so the J call may be wrong. Germline V gene data show CDR1 as MGHRA and CDR2 as YSYEKL. This CDR3 region has 16 residues. The CDR3: CASSQEQQGSSYEQYF. The CDR3 bases are TGCGCCAGCAGCCAAGAACAACAGGGGAGCTCCTACGAGCAGTACTTC.

The chain couples TRBV15 to TRBJ2-2; the D call may be TRBD1 or TRBD2 (6 bases each). The CDR3 runs 18 residues. The ends were cut back, 4 bases at V and 4 bases at J, with 22 bases in the middle. Germline CDR1 LNHNV, CDR2 YYDKDF (reference sequence). CDR3 loop: CATSTPDSPEGGTGELFF. The CDR3 DNA reads as TGTGCCACCAGCACCCCGGACAGCCCAGAGGGGGGCACCGGGGAGCTGTTTTTT.

This rearrangement joins TRBV4-3 to TRBJ2-1; weak D call: TRBD2 (6 bases). The CDR3 totals 17 residues. Between the trimmed V and J ends, which lost 0 bases and 1 base, there was a span of 13 bases. Germline CDR1 reads LGHNA; CDR2 reads YSLEER. CDR3 amino acids: CASSQEDIAASYNEQFF. In nucleotides, the CDR3 is TGCGCCAGCAGCCAAGAGGATATAGCGGCTTCCTACAATGAGCAGTTCTTC.

The chain couples TRBV4-1 to TRBJ1-2, with unresolved D. CDR3 size: 13 residues. Trimming cost V 0 bases and J 4 bases, with 6 bases left between them. CDR1 and CDR2 from the germline V gene are MGHRA and YSYEKL. The CDR3: CASSQDLSYGYTF. The CDR3 DNA reads TGCGCCAGCAGCCAAGATCTCTCCTATGGCTACACCTTC.

A note on this clone: Other DNA sequences within the sample encode an identical CDR3. The V gene is TRBV30, the J gene TRBJ1-1; D is perhaps TRBD1 (5 bases). CDR3 length equals 11 residues. Germline V gene sequence: CDR1 GTSNPN, CDR2 SVGIG (reference sequence). V lost 3 bases, J lost 6 bases, and 8 bases lay in between. The CDR3 coding sequence is TGTGCCTGGAGCGTGGGGCCTGAAGCTTTCTTT. Translated, it gives CAWSVGPEAFF.